The clone carrying this T cell receptor beta chain was picked up a small number of times. Antigen: not known. A junction end diverges from the germline sequence, so it may reflect a read error. This sample is drawn from a study of early T cells in non-severe SARS-CoV-2 infection. The study, taken as a whole, reports: Using VDJdb, the matching emphasized anti-spike CD8 responses while missing private and CD4 specificities.

TCRdb processed the 5' RACE reads anew with MiXCR; each CDR3 protein has one entry. The sample lists 70,000 or so distinct CDR3 sequences, roughly 13% occurring once. Germline loops: CDR1 SNHLY, CDR2 FYNNEI. The CDR3 length is 14 residues. Sequencing input: whole blood. This receptor was identified in an adult who was a healthcare worker with PCR-confirmed SARS-CoV-2 infection or an uninfected control (not recorded which). The rearrangement uses TRBV2 and TRBJ1-1; D is unresolved. In nucleotides, the CDR3 is TGTGCCAGCAGTGAAAGCGTGGGGAACACTGAAGCTTTTTTT. Its protein is CASSESVGNTEAFF.